This TCR beta chain is drawn from a study of blood T cell repertoires in COVID-19 (dated by TCRdb to the early 2020s). Regarding the study in general: Samples from collaborators originated in the United States, Italy and Spain and spanned both the acute and convalescent phases of COVID-19. Where available, HLA class I and class II types were taken from metadata supplied by the sample provider and were not determined by assay-based typing. The dataset comprised deeply sampled blood TCRbeta repertoires from subjects exposed to, actively infected with, or recovered from COVID-19. Samples were obtained from the ongoing ImmuneRACE study (first 160 participants) and from 1,200 or so subjects provided by 6 global collaborators. The prospective study material was composed of cDNA or gDNA derived from T cells, B-cell-depleted T cells, or PBMCs. Sample metadata almost always included a de-identified subject ID, COVID-19 status, age in years and sex. The repertoires were made available in a free public database intended to serve as a resource for research on the immune response to SARS-CoV-2. Here is what the overall study found, with its caveats: Clinical and demographic metadata were provided uncurated, with the amount varying by source and participant.

Only one count was recorded for this clone. Its binding antigen is unknown. The input lacks base qualities; no much larger clone sits a single base away. TCRbeta CDR3 regions were amplified from genomic DNA using the immunoSEQ Assay, a bias-controlled multiplex PCR. Turning to the authors' computational methods: The number of nucleated cells in each sample was estimated by amplification of reference gene primers within the assay. Sequence reads were collapsed and filtered to measure the absolute abundance of every unique TCRbeta CDR3 rearrangement. For each sample, productive Simpson clonality was calculated as the square root of Simpson's diversity index across productive rearrangements. The immuneACCESS repertoire file appears here via TCRdb, limited to in-frame rearrangements. These files lack a portion of the clones; in checked studies, under half of the deficit traces to unresolved V genes, and the cause of the others is not known. For V, J and clone size, that table is used; D and trimming come from the DNA. The table for this sample lists about 110,000 clones; 90% to 95% of them were counted only once. 1% to 1.5% of the sample rests with the top ten.

The collaborating institutions used their own protocols to collect whole blood in K2EDTA tubes. Collaborator samples were shipped for TCRbeta analysis as frozen whole blood, isolated PBMCs, or DNA extracted from either sample type. As encoded in the germline V gene (reference sequence), CDR1 is MNHEY while CDR2 is SMNVEV. Spanning cysteine to phenylalanine, the CDR3 consists of 14 amino acids. Here the CDR3 DNA is all that survives: 42 bases in frame from base 1. V and J are truncated by 0 bases and 8 bases respectively, leaving an intervening sequence of 11 bases. Sequencing was performed on peripheral blood. The sequence joins TRBV27 to TRBJ2-1, with the D gene not clear enough to name. This sequence originates from a woman aged 25 to 39 with acute or convalescent COVID-19. Here the CDR3 is given as CASSLSSAIDEQFF. The nucleotide sequence is given as TGTGCCAGCAGTTTATCGTCAGCGATAGATGAGCAGTTCTTC.